The next 2 T cell receptor beta chains were all read from a single sample in a study of memory CD4+ T cells and cytomegalovirus serostatus. Some clones are missing from TCRdb's copy, which holds only in-frame ones; the method was immunoSEQ multiplex PCR. The sample includes some 73,000 clones, approximately 78% of them seen just once. The sort gate was single viable CD3+CD4+CD8-CD45RO+ cells for memory CD4+ T cells. The sequencing sample was made of memory CD4+ T cells from blood. The receptors derive from an adult in good health and CMV-seropositive.

The chain combines TRBV6-1 with TRBJ2-1; the match to TRBD2 covers 13 bases. V gave up 3 bases and J gave up 8 bases; unmatched junction bases: 7. CDR1 is MNHNS and CDR2 is SASEGT in the germline V gene. CDR3 length: 16 residues. Here the CDR3 DNA reads TGTGCCAGCAGTGATTCCGGACTAGCGGGAGCCTATGAGCAGTTCTTC. Amino acid sequence: CASSDSGLAGAYEQFF.

The count of this clone is one. The V call is TRBV6-1, the J call TRBJ1-1; tentatively, D is TRBD1 (6 bases). The CDR3 is 14 amino acids. V was clipped by 6 bases and J by 0 bases, with 11 bases between them. Germline CDR1 MNHNS, CDR2 SASEGT. This CDR3 is CASRDSTVNTEAFF. CDR3 nucleotides: TGTGCCAGCAGGGACAGTACAGTGAACACTGAAGCTTTCTTT.